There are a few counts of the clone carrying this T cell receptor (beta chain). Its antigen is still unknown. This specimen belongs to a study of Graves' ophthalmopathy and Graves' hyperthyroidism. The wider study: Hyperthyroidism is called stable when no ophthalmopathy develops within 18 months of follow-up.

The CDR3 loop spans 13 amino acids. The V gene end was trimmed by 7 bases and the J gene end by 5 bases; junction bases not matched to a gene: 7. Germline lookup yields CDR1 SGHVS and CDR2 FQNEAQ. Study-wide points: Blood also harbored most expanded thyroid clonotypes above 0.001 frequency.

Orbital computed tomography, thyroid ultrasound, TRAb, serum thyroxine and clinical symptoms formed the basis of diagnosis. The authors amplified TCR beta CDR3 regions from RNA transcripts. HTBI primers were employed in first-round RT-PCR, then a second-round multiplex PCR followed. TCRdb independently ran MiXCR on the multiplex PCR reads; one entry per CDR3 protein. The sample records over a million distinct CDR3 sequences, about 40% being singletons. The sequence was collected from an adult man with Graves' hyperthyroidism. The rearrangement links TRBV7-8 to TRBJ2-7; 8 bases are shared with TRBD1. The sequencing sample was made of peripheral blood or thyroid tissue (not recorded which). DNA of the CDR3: TGTGCCAGCACATGGACAGGGAAGGACGAGCAGTACTTC. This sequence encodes CASTWTGKDEQYF.